These 16 T cell receptor beta chains were all obtained from the same sample, sequenced in a study of blood T cell repertoires in COVID-19. Produced via immunoSEQ multiplex PCR; TCRdb's table is partial and in-frame only. Among 30,000 to 40,000 clones, 85% to 90% were seen once, and the ten largest hold 10%. The sample was peripheral blood. These receptors originate from a man older than 75 with active COVID-19.

The rearrangement joins TRBV28 to TRBJ2-2; 8 bases are a match to TRBD2. The ends lost 7 bases at V and 4 bases at J; junction bases unmatched: 11. The germline CDR1 and CDR2 sequences are MDHEN and SYDVKM. This CDR3 region has 16 residues. DNA for the CDR3: TGTGCCAGCACCGCTGGGGGCGGGAGGCCCACCGGGGAGCTGTTTTTT. It translates to CASTAGGGRPTGELFF.

V and J are TRBV7-2 and TRBJ1-4, with 9 bases aligning to TRBD1. Germline CDR1 reads SGHTA; CDR2 reads FQGNSA. Trimming took 5 bases from V and 7 from J; bases not matched to a gene: 5. The CDR3 extends over 14 amino acids. The CDR3 loop is CASSEGQGREKLFF. DNA for the CDR3: TGTGCCAGCAGCGAGGGACAGGGTCGTGAAAAACTGTTTTTT.

This chain joins TRBV3-1 (or the pseudogene TRBV3-2) and TRBJ1-3; 10 bases fit TRBD1. J gave up 8 bases and V 0 bases, and 10 bases lay outside the gene matches. The CDR3 runs to 17 residues. Germline loops: CDR1 LGHDT, CDR2 YNNKEL (reference sequence). For the CDR3, the DNA is TGTGCCAGCAGCCAAGATCCGGGACAGGGGCTAGCGGACACCATATATTTT. Amino acids: CASSQDPGQGLADTIYF.

The rearrangement uses TRBV7-2 and TRBJ2-2, with 10 bases fitting TRBD2. In germline, CDR1 is SGHTA, CDR2 FQGNSA. The J segment lost 6 bases and the V segment lost 1 base, leaving 11 bases of the junction unmatched. The CDR3 loop spans 18 amino acids. The CDR3 DNA reads TGTGCCAGCAGCTTAGTGAGGCTAGCGGGAGTAAGAGCCGGGGAGCTGTTTTTT. It encodes CASSLVRLAGVRAGELFF.

The chain has TRBV28 and TRBJ1-2; 8 bases line up with TRBD1. V was clipped by 2 bases and J by 7 bases; unmatched bases: 3. Germline loops: CDR1 MDHEN, CDR2 SYDVKM. This CDR3 spans 13 amino acids. The DNA for the CDR3 is TGTGCCAGCAGTTTACAGGGGGCTGGTGGCTACACCTTC. Translation: CASSLQGAGGYTF.

This rearrangement joins TRBV5-1 to TRBJ2-7; perhaps TRBD2 as D (5 bases). The CDR3 totals 14 residues. Germline V gene data show CDR1 as SGHRS and CDR2 as YFSETQ. V gave up 1 base and J gave up 4 bases, with 12 bases separating them. The DNA of the CDR3 is TGCGCCAGCAGCTTGTCAGGAGGAGAATACGAGCAGTACTTC. Translation gives CASSLSGGEYEQYF.

CDR3 loop: CASSAAQGSHEQYF. The CDR3 nucleotides read TGTGCCAGCAGTGCAGCCCAGGGATCCCACGAGCAGTACTTC. The chain carries TRBV25-1 and TRBJ2-7, with D possibly being TRBD1 (5 bases). From germline, CDR1 is MGHDK and CDR2 SYGVNS. Trimming removed 4 bases at V and 5 bases at J, with 15 bases between. The length of the CDR3 is 14 residues.

The genes are TRBV29-1 and TRBJ1-3; 9 nucleotides agree with TRBD1. Germline V gives CDR1 SQVTM, CDR2 ANQGSEA. V trimming: 7 bases; J trimming: 2 bases; junction bases outside the gene matches: 18. This CDR3 spans 18 amino acids. The DNA for the CDR3 is TGCAGCGACATCTTACCGGGACAGGGTTTGTATACTGGAAACACCATATATTTT. Translation gives CSDILPGQGLYTGNTIYF.

The chain uses TRBV4-1 and TRBJ1-2; 7 bases line up with TRBD1. V lost 1 base to trimming and J lost 5 bases; unmatched junction nucleotides: 1. The CDR3 spans 13 residues. Germline V gives CDR1 MGHRA, CDR2 YSYEKL. CDR3 nucleotide sequence: TGCGCCAGCAGCCAAGGGGGACAGTATGGCTACACCTTC. Its protein is CASSQGGQYGYTF.

This sequence joins TRBV4-2 and TRBJ2-1, with D perhaps TRBD2 (5 bases). The germline gives CDR1 LGHNA, CDR2 YNFKEQ. The CDR3 has 16 amino acids. The V and J ends lost 1 base and 0 bases respectively, with 10 bases between them. CDR3 in amino acids: CASSQGAGNSYNEQFF. CDR3 sequence (DNA): TGTGCCAGCAGCCAAGGGGCCGGGAACTCCTACAATGAGCAGTTCTTC.

The V gene is TRBV30, the J gene TRBJ1-5, with a tentative D call TRBD1 (6 bases). V dropped 2 bases and J dropped 3 bases, with 11 bases sitting between them. Germline V lookup: CDR1 GTSNPN, CDR2 SVGIG (reference sequence). The CDR3 runs to 14 residues. The CDR3, as DNA: TGTGCCTGGAGTAAGGGACACCTCAATCAGCCCCAGCATTTT. This gives the protein CAWSKGHLNQPQHF.

This chain connects TRBV28 to TRBJ2-5, with 7 bases fitting TRBD2. The CDR3 length is 14 residues. V shed 8 bases, J shed 3 bases, and the junction held 9 bases outside the gene matches. The germline V gene has CDR1 MDHEN and CDR2 SYDVKM. CDR3 sequence (DNA): TGTGCCAGCGGGGGTTTGGGAGGGGAAGAGACCCAGTACTTC. It translates to CASGGLGGEETQYF.

The CDR3 nucleotides read TGCGCCAGCAGAGGACTAGCGGACTCCTACGAGCAGTACTTC. It translates to CASRGLADSYEQYF. The chain employs TRBV10-2 and TRBJ2-7, with 10 bases matching TRBD2. CDR1 and CDR2 from the germline V gene are WSHSY and SAAADI. The CDR3 loop spans 14 amino acids. The V gene end was trimmed by 6 bases and the J gene end by 0 bases; junction bases not matched to a gene: 2.

V is TRBV4-2 and J is TRBJ2-3, with TRBD2 matching over 16 bases. The CDR3 is 16 residues long. Trimming removed 3 bases from V and 8 bases from J; junction bases left unmatched: 5. The germline CDR1 and CDR2 sequences are LGHNA and YNFKEQ. The CDR3 DNA reads TGTGCCAGCAGCCAGGGACTAGCGGGAGGGGGTCGTACGCAGTATTTT. Amino acid sequence: CASSQGLAGGGRTQYF.

The CDR3 sequence: CASNQFGAKNIQYF. The DNA of the CDR3 is TGTGCCAGCAATCAGTTCGGGGCCAAAAACATTCAGTACTTC. The chain has TRBV6-5 and TRBJ2-4, with D hard to call. Trimming took 7 bases from V and 1 from J, leaving 11 bases between them. The length of the CDR3 is 14 residues. Germline lookup yields CDR1 MNHEY and CDR2 SVGAGI.

This chain links TRBV7-2 with TRBJ2-3; 9 positions match TRBD1. Germline V gives CDR1 SGHTA, CDR2 FQGNSA. The CDR3 is made up of 16 amino acids. J gave up 2 bases and V 1 base, and 4 bases lay outside the gene matches. The CDR3 protein is CASSLVGTGTTDTQYF. The CDR3, as DNA: TGTGCCAGCAGCTTAGTCGGGACAGGGACCACAGATACGCAGTATTTT.